The 25 T cell receptor beta chains listed next were all sequenced from one sample in a study of blood T cell repertoires in COVID-19 (dated by TCRdb to about 2020). The method behind the library was the immunoSEQ multiplex PCR assay. TCRdb re-hosts the immuneACCESS table, in-frame sequences only. Its copies lack some clones; in the studies checked, an unresolved V gene accounts for under half of them, and the cause for the rest is not known. For this sample there are over 80,000 clones; 70% to 90% appear just once. The ten largest clonotypes hold approximately 1.3% of the sample. Sequencing was performed on peripheral blood. These receptors originate from an elderly man with active or convalescent COVID-19.

This clone came up a few times. The V gene is TRBV11-2, the J gene TRBJ2-7, with 8 bases lining up with TRBD1. V trimming: 3 bases; J trimming: 6 bases; junction bases outside the gene matches: 7. CDR3 length: 14 residues. Germline CDR1 is SGHAT and CDR2 is FQNNGV. This CDR3 is CASSLPGGFSEQYF. DNA of the CDR3: TGTGCCAGCAGCTTGCCAGGGGGCTTCAGCGAGCAGTACTTC.

The chain combines TRBV12-3 or TRBV12-4 with TRBJ2-1; 10 nucleotides match TRBD2. The ends lost 7 bases at V and 14 bases at J; junction bases unmatched: 5. The CDR3 consists of 11 residues. The CDR3 sequence is CASTVSGRKFF. The CDR3 DNA sequence: TGTGCCAGCACCGTTAGCGGGAGGAAGTTCTTC.

This chain connects TRBV29-1 to TRBJ2-1; 9 nucleotides match TRBD2. The CDR3 is 12 residues long. The junction had 7 bases not matched to a gene; V was cut back by 7 bases and J by 9 bases. Germline V gene data show CDR1 as SQVTM and CDR2 as ANQGSEA. The CDR3 here is CSARTSAVEQFF. Written as DNA, the CDR3 is TGCAGCGCAAGGACTAGCGCCGTTGAGCAGTTCTTC.

The rearrangement joins TRBV5-8 to TRBJ1-1; D gene unclear. The CDR3 consists of 14 residues. V was pared by 1 base and J by 1 base, with 8 bases between. The germline CDR1 and CDR2 sequences are SGHTS and YDEGEE. CDR3 nucleotides: TGTGCCAGCAGCTTGCGGGGAAAGAACACTGAAGCTTTCTTT. It yields the protein CASSLRGKNTEAFF.

CDR3 in amino acids: CASSRLAGITDEQFF. The CDR3, as DNA: TGTGCCAGCAGTCGATTAGCGGGTATTACAGATGAGCAGTTCTTC. J is TRBJ2-1 and V is TRBV2; TRBD2 matches at 7 bases. V was pared by 5 bases and J by 8 bases, with 12 bases of the junction left unmatched. The CDR3 consists of 15 residues. CDR1 and CDR2 (germline): SNHLY, FYNNEI.

The chain employs TRBV5-5 and TRBJ2-7; 10 bases align to TRBD2. The CDR3 loop spans 14 amino acids. The J segment lost 6 bases and the V segment lost 0 bases, leaving 3 bases of the junction unmatched. The V gene's germline CDR1 is SGHKS and CDR2 YYEKEE (reference sequence). The CDR3 spells CASSLALAGAEQYF. CDR3 coding DNA: TGTGCCAGCAGCTTGGCTCTAGCGGGAGCCGAGCAGTACTTC.

This chain joins TRBV5-4 and TRBJ1-5, with 7 positions matching TRBD1. From germline, CDR1 is SGHNT and CDR2 YYREEE (reference sequence). Losses at the gene ends were 4 bases for V and 2 bases for J; bases not matched to a gene: 15. The length of the CDR3 is 18 residues. The CDR3 bases are TGTGCCAGCAGCCGTGACAGGGAATTTTTTTTGGGCAATCAGCCCCAGCATTTT. Amino acids: CASSRDREFFLGNQPQHF.

This chain joins TRBV7-9 and TRBJ2-1, with 11 bases lining up with TRBD2. This CDR3 is 15 amino acids long. The junction had 4 bases not matched to a gene; V was cut back by 6 bases and J by 3 bases. CDR1 and CDR2 from the germline V gene are SEHNR and FQNEAQ (reference sequence). CDR3 sequence: CASSITSGSYNEQFF. The DNA for the CDR3 is TGTGCCAGCAGTATCACTAGCGGGAGCTACAATGAGCAGTTCTTC.

This clone was counted between two and nine times. This chain links TRBV4-2 with TRBJ2-7, with 7 bases that match TRBD2. The germline CDR1 and CDR2 sequences are LGHNA and YNFKEQ. The CDR3 runs to 15 residues. With V trimmed by 2 bases and J by 0 bases, 4 bases remained unmatched. In nucleotides, the CDR3 is TGTGCCAGCAGCCAAATTAGCGGGCTCTCCTACGAGCAGTACTTC. Translated: CASSQISGLSYEQYF.

The J gene is TRBJ2-1, the V gene TRBV7-3; 10 bases agree with TRBD2. Per the germline V gene, CDR1 is SGHTA and CDR2 is FQGTGA. The CDR3 contains 14 residues. The trim removed 3 bases at V and 7 bases at J, leaving 3 bases unmatched. The CDR3: CASSLGLAWNEQFF. The CDR3 nucleotides read TGTGCCAGCAGCTTGGGACTAGCGTGGAATGAGCAGTTCTTC.

The genes are TRBV19 and TRBJ2-7, with TRBD2 matching over 12 bases. J gave up 5 bases and V 3 bases, and 5 bases lay outside the gene matches. This CDR3 contains 15 residues. The germline CDR1 and CDR2 sequences are LNHDA and SQIVND (reference sequence). CDR3 sequence: CASSIETSGSHEQYF. The CDR3 DNA sequence: TGTGCCAGTAGTATCGAGACTAGCGGGAGTCACGAGCAGTACTTC.

This clone was recorded once. The chain is built from TRBV7-2 and TRBJ1-1; 8 nucleotides match TRBD1. The J segment lost 6 bases and the V segment lost 5 bases, leaving 5 bases of the junction unmatched. The CDR3 consists of 13 residues. The germline gives CDR1 SGHTA, CDR2 FQGNSA. CDR3: CASSPRTGSEAFF. CDR3 in DNA: TGTGCCAGCAGCCCCCGGACAGGGTCTGAAGCTTTCTTT.

V usage is TRBV7-2 and J usage is TRBJ2-5, with 11 positions matching TRBD2. Losses at the gene ends were 0 bases for V and 9 bases for J; bases not matched to a gene: 9. CDR3 length: 16 residues. Germline assignment: CDR1 SGHTA and CDR2 FQGNSA. Written as DNA, the CDR3 is TGTGCCAGCAGCTTAGCCACTAGCGGGAGCCGCCCTCCCCAGTACTTC. This encodes CASSLATSGSRPPQYF. The variable domain in full, with the rest retrieved from reference TRBV7-2 and TRBJ2-5, is GAGVSQSPSNKVTEKGKDVELRCDPISGHTALYWYRQSLGQGLEFLIYFQGNSAPDKSGLPSDRFSAERTGGSVSTLTIQRTQQEDSAVYLCASSLATSGSRPPQYFGPGTRLLVL.

This clone came up once. This sequence joins TRBV3-1 (or the pseudogene TRBV3-2) and TRBJ2-1; D is unresolved. Germline lookup yields CDR1 LGHDT and CDR2 YNNKEL (reference sequence). The CDR3 has 14 amino acids. V was clipped by 4 bases and J by 4 bases, with 11 bases between them. This CDR3 reads CASSPARGYNEQFF. The CDR3, as DNA: TGTGCCAGCAGCCCGGCACGAGGTTACAATGAGCAGTTCTTC.

The V gene is TRBV3-1 (or the pseudogene TRBV3-2), the J gene TRBJ2-1; 16 bases map to TRBD2. V lost 4 bases and J lost 8; bases outside the gene matches: 8. The CDR3 totals 17 residues. The germline gives CDR1 LGHDT, CDR2 YNNKEL (reference sequence). The CDR3 DNA sequence: TGTGCCAGCAGCCGAGGGACTAGCGGGAGGGCGAGGGATGAGCAGTTCTTC. Protein product: CASSRGTSGRARDEQFF.

This chain uses TRBV6-5 with TRBJ2-7; 9 positions agree with TRBD2. Germline-derived CDR1 and CDR2 are MNHEY and SVGAGI. V shed 2 bases, J shed 3 bases, and the junction held 8 bases outside the gene matches. CDR3 length equals 16 residues. The CDR3 spells CASSYTSGRLNYEQYF. The DNA of the CDR3 is TGTGCCAGCAGTTACACAAGCGGGAGGCTGAACTACGAGCAGTACTTC.

The chain has TRBV5-1 and TRBJ1-4, with unresolved D. Germline CDR1 SGHRS, CDR2 YFSETQ. V shed 3 bases and J shed 3 bases, with 15 bases lying between them. This CDR3 is 16 amino acids long. CDR3 protein: CASSSGSTFANEKLFF. The CDR3 bases are TGCGCCAGCAGCTCTGGTTCGACTTTTGCTAATGAAAAACTGTTTTTT. The variable domain in full, with the rest retrieved from reference TRBV5-1 and TRBJ1-4, is KAGVTQTPRYLIKTRGQQVTLSCSPISGHRSVSWYQQTPGQGLQFLFEYFSETQRNKGNFPGRFSGRQFSNSRSEMNVSTLELGDSALYLCASSSGSTFANEKLFFGSGTQLSVL.

This clone was seen only a few times. The gene calls are TRBV6-2 or TRBV6-3 and TRBJ2-5; D might be TRBD2 (6 bases). V lost 4 bases to trimming and J lost 6 bases, with 18 bases between them. The length of the CDR3 is 15 residues. Germline-derived CDR1 and CDR2 are MNHEY and SVGEGT. The CDR3 protein is CASSFELDGGQTQYF. CDR3 DNA: TGTGCCAGCAGTTTCGAGTTGGATGGAGGGCAGACCCAGTACTTC.

V is TRBV28 and J is TRBJ1-5, with 9 bases lining up with TRBD1. The CDR3 covers 16 residues. V shed 5 bases, J shed 0 bases, and the junction held 5 bases outside the gene matches. Germline V gene data show CDR1 as MDHEN and CDR2 as SYDVKM. This CDR3 is CASSQQQGASNQPQHF. The DNA for the CDR3 is TGTGCCAGCAGTCAACAACAGGGGGCTAGCAATCAGCCCCAGCATTTT.

The gene calls are TRBV3-1 (or the pseudogene TRBV3-2) and TRBJ2-3; D call uncertain. The germline gives CDR1 LGHDT, CDR2 YNNKEL (reference sequence). V lost 1 base and J lost 2, with 10 bases in between. CDR3 size: 15 residues. This CDR3 is CASSQGVALTDTQYF. Written as DNA, the CDR3 is TGTGCCAGCAGCCAAGGTGTAGCCCTCACAGATACGCAGTATTTT.

This chain joins TRBV6-6 and TRBJ2-7; TRBD1 might be the D (5 bases). CDR1 and CDR2 (germline): MNHNY, SVGAGI (reference sequence). There are 13 residues in the CDR3. Trimming stripped 5 bases from V and 5 bases from J, with 13 bases between. The CDR3 spells CASSHNTGNEQYF. The CDR3 DNA is TGTGCCAGCAGTCACAATACAGGCAACGAGCAGTACTTC.

The chain is built from TRBV12-5 and TRBJ1-1, with D hard to call. Germline CDR1 and CDR2: LGHNT and FRNRAP. There are 13 residues in the CDR3. V lost 8 bases and J lost 2, with 12 bases in between. In DNA form, the CDR3 reads TGTGCTAGTTCAATGGAGGCCAACACTGAAGCTTTCTTT. This gives the protein CASSMEANTEAFF.

The chain combines TRBV7-8 with TRBJ2-7; TRBD2 is a possible D gene (6 bases). CDR1 is SGHVS and CDR2 is FQNEAQ in the germline V gene. V was pared by 3 bases and J by 6 bases, with 9 bases between. The CDR3 covers 12 residues. CDR3 sequence (DNA): TGTGCCAGCAGCTTGGGAGGCATCGAGCAGTACTTC. It is translated as CASSLGGIEQYF.

This clone was seen once. The gene calls are TRBV7-9 and TRBJ2-7; 11 bases fit TRBD2. The CDR3 consists of 15 residues. Germline CDR1 reads SEHNR; CDR2 reads FQNEAQ (reference sequence). J gave up 6 bases and V 3 bases, and 7 bases lay outside the gene matches. CDR3 nucleotides: TGTGCCAGCAGCTTTTTAGCGGGAGGGCCGGGCGAGCAGTACTTC. Translating it yields CASSFLAGGPGEQYF.

The chain combines TRBV10-3 with TRBJ1-4; 7 nucleotides agree with TRBD1. The CDR3 has 13 residues. From germline, CDR1 is ENHRY and CDR2 SYGVKD. J gave up 8 bases and V 3 bases, and 3 bases lay outside the gene matches. CDR3 bases: TGTGCCATCAGTGAAGTCAGGGGGGAAAAACTGTTTTTT. Translation gives CAISEVRGEKLFF.